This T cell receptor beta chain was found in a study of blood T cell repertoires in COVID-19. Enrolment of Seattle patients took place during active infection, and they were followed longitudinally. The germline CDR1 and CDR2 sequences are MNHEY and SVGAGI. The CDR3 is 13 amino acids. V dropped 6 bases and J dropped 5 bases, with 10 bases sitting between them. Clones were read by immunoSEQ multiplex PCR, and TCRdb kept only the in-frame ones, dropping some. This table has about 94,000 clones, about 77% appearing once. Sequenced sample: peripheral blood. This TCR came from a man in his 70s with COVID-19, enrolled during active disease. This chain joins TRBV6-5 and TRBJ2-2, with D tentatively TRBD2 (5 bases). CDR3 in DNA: TGTGCCAGCAGCCGGGGTGGAACCGGGGAGCTGTTTTTT. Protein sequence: CASSRGGTGELFF.